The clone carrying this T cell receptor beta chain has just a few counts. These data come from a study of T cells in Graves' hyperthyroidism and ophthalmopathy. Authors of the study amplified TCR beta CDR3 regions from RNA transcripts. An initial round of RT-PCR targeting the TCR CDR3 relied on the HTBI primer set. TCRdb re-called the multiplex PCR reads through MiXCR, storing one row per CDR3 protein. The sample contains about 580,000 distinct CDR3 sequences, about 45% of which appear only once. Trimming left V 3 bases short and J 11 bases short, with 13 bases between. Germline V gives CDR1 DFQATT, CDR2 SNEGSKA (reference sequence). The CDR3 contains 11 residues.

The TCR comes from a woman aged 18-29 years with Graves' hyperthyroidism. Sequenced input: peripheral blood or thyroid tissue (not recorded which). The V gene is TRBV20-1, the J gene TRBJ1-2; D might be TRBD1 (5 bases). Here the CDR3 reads CSARGTSGYTF. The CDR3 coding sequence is TGCAGTGCTAGGGGGACTAGCGGATACACCTTC.